This T cell receptor beta chain was documented in a study of T-cell memory formation after mild COVID-19. CDR1 is MDHEN and CDR2 is SYDVKM in the germline V gene. The germline V and J ends were trimmed by 3 bases and 3 bases, with 11 bases remaining between them. This CDR3 region has 15 residues. This clonotype came up a few times. TCRdb ran MiXCR on the 5' RACE reads and lists one entry per CDR3 protein. The table has hundreds of thousands of distinct CDR3 sequences, around a fifth seen once. Sequencing used PBMCs or a T cell subset sorted from them (not recorded which). The TCR was taken from a man aged 18 to 30 who had mild COVID-19 (a few samples of this study predate the infection). Cell type and time point are not known. The J gene is TRBJ2-2, the V gene TRBV28; D could derive from TRBD1 or TRBD2 (5 bases each). In DNA, the CDR3 is TGTGCCAGCAGTTTCTTGGGGGTTGACACCGGGGAGCTGTTTTTT. It specifies CASSFLGVDTGELFF.